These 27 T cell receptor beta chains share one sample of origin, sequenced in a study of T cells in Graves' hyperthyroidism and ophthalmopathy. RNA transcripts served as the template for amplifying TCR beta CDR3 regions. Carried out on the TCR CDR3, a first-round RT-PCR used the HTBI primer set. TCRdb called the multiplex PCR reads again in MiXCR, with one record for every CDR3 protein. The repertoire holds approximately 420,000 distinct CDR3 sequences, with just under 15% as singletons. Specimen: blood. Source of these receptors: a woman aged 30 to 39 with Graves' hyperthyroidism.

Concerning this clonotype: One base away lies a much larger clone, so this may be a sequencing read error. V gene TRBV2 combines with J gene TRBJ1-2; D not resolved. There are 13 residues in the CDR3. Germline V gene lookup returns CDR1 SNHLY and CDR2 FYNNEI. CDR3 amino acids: CASSDGGRRGCTF. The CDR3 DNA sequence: TGTGCCAGCAGTGATGGAGGGCGTCGTGGCTGCACCTTC.

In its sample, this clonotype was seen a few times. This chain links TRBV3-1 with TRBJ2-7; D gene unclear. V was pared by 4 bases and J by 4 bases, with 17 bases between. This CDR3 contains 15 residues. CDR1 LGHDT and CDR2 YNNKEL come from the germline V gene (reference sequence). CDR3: CASSRAPWNPYEQYF. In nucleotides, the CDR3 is TGTGCCAGCAGCCGGGCGCCGTGGAACCCTTACGAGCAGTACTTC.

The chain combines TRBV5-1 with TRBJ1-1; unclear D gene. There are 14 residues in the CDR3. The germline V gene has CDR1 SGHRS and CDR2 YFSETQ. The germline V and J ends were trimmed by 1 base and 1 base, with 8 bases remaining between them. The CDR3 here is CASSLISGNTEAFF. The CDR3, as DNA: TGCGCCAGCAGCTTGATCTCCGGGAACACTGAAGCTTTCTTT.

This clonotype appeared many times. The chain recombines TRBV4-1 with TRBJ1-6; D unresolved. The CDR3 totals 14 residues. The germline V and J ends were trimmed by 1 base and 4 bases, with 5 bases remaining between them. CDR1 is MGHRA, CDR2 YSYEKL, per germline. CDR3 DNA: TGCGCCAGCAGCCAAGCTTCGTATAATTCACCCCTCCACTTT. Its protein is CASSQASYNSPLHF.

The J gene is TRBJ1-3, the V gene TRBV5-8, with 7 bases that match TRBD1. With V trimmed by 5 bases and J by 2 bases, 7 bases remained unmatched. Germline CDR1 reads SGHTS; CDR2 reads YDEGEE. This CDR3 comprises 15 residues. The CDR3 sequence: CASRKDRRTGNTIYF. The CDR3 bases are TGTGCCAGCAGAAAGGACAGGCGGACTGGAAACACCATATATTTT.

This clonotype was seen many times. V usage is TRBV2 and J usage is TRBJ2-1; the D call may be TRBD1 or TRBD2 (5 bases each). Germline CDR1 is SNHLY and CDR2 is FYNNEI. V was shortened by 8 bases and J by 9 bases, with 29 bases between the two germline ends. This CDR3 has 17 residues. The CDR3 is CASGWDGSGLLEGEQFF. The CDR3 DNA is TGTGCCAGCGGGTGGGACGGAAGTGGACTCCTCGAAGGTGAGCAGTTCTTC.

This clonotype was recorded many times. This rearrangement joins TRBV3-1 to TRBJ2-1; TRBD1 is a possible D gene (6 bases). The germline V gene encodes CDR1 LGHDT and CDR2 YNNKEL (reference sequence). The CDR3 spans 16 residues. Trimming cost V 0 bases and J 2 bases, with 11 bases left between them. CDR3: CASSQDPTGTYNEQFF. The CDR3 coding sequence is TGTGCCAGCAGCCAAGACCCGACAGGAACCTACAATGAGCAGTTCTTC.

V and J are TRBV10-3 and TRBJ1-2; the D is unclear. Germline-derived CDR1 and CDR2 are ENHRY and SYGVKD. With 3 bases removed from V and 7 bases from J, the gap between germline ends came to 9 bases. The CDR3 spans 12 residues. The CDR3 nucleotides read TGTGCCATCAGTGATAACCCCCGTGGCTACACCTTC. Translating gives CAISDNPRGYTF.

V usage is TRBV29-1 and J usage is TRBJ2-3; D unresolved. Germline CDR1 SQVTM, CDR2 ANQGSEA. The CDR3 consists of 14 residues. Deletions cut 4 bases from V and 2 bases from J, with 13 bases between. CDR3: CSVVPGLNTDTQYF. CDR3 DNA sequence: TGCAGCGTTGTCCCGGGTTTGAACACAGATACGCAGTATTTT.

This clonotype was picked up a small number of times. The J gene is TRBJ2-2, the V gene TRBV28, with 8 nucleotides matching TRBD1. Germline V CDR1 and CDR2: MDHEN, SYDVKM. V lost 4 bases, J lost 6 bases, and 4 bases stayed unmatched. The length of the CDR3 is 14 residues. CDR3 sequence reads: CASSSQGAAGELFF. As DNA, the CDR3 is TGTGCCAGCAGTTCCCAGGGGGCTGCCGGGGAGCTGTTTTTT.

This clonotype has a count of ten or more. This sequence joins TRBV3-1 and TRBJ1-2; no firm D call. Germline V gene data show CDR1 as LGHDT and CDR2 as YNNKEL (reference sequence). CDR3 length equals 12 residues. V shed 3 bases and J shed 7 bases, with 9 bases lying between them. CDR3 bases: TGTGCCAGCAGCCAGGACCGTGTTGGCTACACCTTC. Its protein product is CASSQDRVGYTF. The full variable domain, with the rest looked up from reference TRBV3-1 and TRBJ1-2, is DTAVSQTPKYLVTQMGNDKSIKCEQNLGHDTMYWYKQDSKKFLKIMFSYNNKELIINETVPNRFSPKSPDKAHLNLHINSLELGDSAVYFCASSQDRVGYTFGSGTRLTVV.

CDR3 coding DNA: TGTGCCAGCAGCCAGGAACCCTACAGTAACTACGAGCAGTACTTC. Translated: CASSQEPYSNYEQYF. V usage is TRBV4-2 and J usage is TRBJ2-7, with unresolved D. Germline CDR1 is LGHNA and CDR2 is YNFKEQ. This CDR3 has 15 amino acids. V gave up 3 bases and J gave up 3 bases, with 15 bases separating them.

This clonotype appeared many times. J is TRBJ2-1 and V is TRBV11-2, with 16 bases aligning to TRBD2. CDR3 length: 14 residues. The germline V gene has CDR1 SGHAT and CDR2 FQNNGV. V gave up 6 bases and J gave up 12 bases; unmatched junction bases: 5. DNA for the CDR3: TGTGCCAGCAGTCCCGGGACTAGCGGGAGGGGGCAGTTCTTC. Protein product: CASSPGTSGRGQFF.

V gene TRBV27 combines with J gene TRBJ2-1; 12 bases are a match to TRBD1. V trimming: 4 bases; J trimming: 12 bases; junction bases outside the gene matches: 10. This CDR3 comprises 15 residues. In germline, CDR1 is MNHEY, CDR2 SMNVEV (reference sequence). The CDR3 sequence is CASSSGTGGAERQFF. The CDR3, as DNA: TGTGCCAGCAGTTCCGGGACAGGGGGCGCCGAGCGGCAGTTCTTC.

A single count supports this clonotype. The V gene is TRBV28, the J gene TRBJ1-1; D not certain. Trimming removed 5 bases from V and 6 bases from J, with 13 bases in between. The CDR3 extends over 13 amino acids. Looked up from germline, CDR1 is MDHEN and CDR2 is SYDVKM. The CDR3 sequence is CASSERPPAEAFF. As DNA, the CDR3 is TGTGCCAGCAGTGAGAGGCCGCCCGCTGAAGCTTTCTTT.

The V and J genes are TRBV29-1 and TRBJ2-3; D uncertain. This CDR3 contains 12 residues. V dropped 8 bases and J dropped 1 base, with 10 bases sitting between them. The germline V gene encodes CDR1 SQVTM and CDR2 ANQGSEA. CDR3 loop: CSLRQGTDTQYF. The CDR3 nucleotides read TGCAGCCTCCGTCAGGGCACAGATACGCAGTATTTT.

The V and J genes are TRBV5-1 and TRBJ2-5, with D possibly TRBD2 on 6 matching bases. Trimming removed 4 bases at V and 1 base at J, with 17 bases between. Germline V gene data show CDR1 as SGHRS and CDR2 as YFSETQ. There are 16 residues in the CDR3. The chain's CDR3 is CASSALGGGSQETQYF. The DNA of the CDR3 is TGCGCCAGCAGCGCTCTCGGTGGAGGGAGCCAAGAGACCCAGTACTTC.

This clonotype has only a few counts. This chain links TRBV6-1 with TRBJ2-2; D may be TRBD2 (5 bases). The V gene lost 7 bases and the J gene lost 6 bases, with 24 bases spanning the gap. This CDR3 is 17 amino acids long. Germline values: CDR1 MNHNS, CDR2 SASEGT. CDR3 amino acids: CASTHGPGLLAAGELFF. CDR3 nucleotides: TGTGCCAGCACCCATGGGCCAGGACTCCTAGCCGCCGGGGAGCTGTTTTTT.

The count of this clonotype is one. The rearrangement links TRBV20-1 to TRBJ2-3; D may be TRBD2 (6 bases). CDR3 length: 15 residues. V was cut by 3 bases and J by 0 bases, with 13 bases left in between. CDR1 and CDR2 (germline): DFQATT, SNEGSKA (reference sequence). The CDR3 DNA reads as TGCAGTGCTAGGAATAGCGGAACTAGCACAGATACGCAGTATTTT. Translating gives CSARNSGTSTDTQYF.

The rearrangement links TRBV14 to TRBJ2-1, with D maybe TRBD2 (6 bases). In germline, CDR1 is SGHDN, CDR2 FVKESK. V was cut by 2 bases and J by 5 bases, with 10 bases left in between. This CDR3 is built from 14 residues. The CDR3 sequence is CASSQPGADNEQFF. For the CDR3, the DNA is TGTGCCAGCAGCCAACCGGGAGCCGACAATGAGCAGTTCTTC.

CDR3 protein: CSASISGLEQYF. The CDR3 DNA follows: TGCAGTGCTAGTATATCAGGGCTCGAGCAGTACTTC. The V gene is TRBV20-1, the J gene TRBJ2-7, with D tentatively TRBD1 (5 bases). The germline gives CDR1 DFQATT, CDR2 SNEGSKA (reference sequence). The CDR3 extends over 12 amino acids. The V end was cut by 3 bases, the J end by 6 bases, with 12 bases between.

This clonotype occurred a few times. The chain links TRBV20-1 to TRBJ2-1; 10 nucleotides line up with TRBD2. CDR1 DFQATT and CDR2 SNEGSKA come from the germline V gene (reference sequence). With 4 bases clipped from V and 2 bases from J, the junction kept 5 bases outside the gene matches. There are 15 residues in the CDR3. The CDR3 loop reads CSATFSGRPYNEQFF. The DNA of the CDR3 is TGCAGTGCTACCTTTAGCGGGAGGCCCTACAATGAGCAGTTCTTC.

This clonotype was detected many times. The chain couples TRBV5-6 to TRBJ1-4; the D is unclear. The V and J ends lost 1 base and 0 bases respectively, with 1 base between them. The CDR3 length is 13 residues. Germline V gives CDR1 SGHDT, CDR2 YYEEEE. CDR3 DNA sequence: TGTGCCAGCAGCTTGCCAACTAATGAAAAACTGTTTTTT. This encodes CASSLPTNEKLFF.

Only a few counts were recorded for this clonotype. The CDR3 sequence: CASSLGTGVGEQFF. CDR3 nucleotide sequence: TGTGCCAGCTCACTCGGGACAGGGGTTGGTGAGCAGTTCTTC. This chain connects TRBV18 to TRBJ2-1; 10 bases agree with TRBD1. The germline gives CDR1 KGHSH, CDR2 LQKENI. This CDR3 has 14 amino acids. Trimming at V came to 4 bases and at J to 9 bases, leaving 6 bases not matched to a gene.

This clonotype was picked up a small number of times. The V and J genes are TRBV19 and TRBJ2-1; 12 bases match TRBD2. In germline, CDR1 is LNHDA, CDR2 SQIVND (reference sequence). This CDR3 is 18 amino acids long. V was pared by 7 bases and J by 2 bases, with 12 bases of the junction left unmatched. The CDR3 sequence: CASTSGGASGRAYNEQFF. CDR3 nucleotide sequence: TGTGCCAGTACCTCGGGGGGGGCTAGCGGGAGGGCCTACAATGAGCAGTTCTTC.

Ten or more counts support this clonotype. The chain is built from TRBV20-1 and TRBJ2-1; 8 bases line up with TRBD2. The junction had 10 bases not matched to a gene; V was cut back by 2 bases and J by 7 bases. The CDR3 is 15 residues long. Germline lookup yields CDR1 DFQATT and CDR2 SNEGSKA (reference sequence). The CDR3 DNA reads TGCAGTGCTAGAATCTTAGGAGCGGGAGTAAATGAGCAGTTCTTC. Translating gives CSARILGAGVNEQFF.

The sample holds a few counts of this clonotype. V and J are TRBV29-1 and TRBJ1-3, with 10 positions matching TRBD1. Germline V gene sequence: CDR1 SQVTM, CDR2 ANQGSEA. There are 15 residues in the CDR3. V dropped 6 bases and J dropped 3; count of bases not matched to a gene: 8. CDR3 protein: CSVADRGHLGNTIYF. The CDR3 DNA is TGCAGCGTAGCCGACAGGGGGCATCTTGGAAACACCATATATTTT.